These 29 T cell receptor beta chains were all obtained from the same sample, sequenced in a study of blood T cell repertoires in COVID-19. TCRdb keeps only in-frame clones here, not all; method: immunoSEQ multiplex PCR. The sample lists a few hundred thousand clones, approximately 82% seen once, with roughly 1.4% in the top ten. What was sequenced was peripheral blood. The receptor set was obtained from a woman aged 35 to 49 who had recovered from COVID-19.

The CDR3 protein is CASSPYVGLAEAFF. CDR3 bases: TGTGCCAGCAGCCCGTACGTGGGGCTCGCTGAAGCTTTCTTT. The chain carries TRBV9 and TRBJ1-1; tentatively, D is TRBD1 (5 bases). The CDR3 extends over 14 amino acids. Germline V CDR1 and CDR2: SGDLS, YYNGEE. Trimming removed 4 bases at V and 6 bases at J, with 16 bases between.

Written as DNA, the CDR3 is TGTGCCAGCAGCCCCGCAGGGGTGATGGAGCAGTACTTC. It translates to CASSPAGVMEQYF. J is TRBJ2-7 and V is TRBV7-9; tentative D call: TRBD1 (6 bases). In germline, CDR1 is SEHNR, CDR2 FQNEAQ (reference sequence). The V end lost 5 bases, the J end lost 7 bases, and 15 bases lay between the germline ends. This CDR3 contains 13 residues.

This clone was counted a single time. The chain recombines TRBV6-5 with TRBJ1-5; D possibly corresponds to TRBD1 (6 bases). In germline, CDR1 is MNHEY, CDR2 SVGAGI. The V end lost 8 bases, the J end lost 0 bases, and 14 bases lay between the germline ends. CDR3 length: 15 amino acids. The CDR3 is CASGGQSYSNQPQHF. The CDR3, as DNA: TGTGCCAGCGGAGGACAGAGCTATAGCAATCAGCCCCAGCATTTT.

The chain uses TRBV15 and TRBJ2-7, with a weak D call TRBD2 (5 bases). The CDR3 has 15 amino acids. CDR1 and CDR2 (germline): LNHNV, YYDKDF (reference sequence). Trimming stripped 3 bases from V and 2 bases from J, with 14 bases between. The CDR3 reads CATSSLTGSTYEQYF. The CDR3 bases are TGTGCCACCAGCAGCTTAACGGGGAGTACCTACGAGCAGTACTTC.

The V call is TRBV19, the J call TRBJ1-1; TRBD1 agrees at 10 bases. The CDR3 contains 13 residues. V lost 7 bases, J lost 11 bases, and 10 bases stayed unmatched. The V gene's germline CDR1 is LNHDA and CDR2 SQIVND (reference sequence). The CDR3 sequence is CASNDRGRGWAFF. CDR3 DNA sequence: TGTGCCAGTAATGACAGGGGGCGAGGATGGGCTTTCTTT.

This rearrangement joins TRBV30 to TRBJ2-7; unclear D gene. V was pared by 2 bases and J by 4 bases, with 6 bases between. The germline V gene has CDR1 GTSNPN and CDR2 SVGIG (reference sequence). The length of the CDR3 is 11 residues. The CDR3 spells CAWSTAYEQYF. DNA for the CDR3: TGTGCCTGGAGTACCGCGTACGAGCAGTACTTC.

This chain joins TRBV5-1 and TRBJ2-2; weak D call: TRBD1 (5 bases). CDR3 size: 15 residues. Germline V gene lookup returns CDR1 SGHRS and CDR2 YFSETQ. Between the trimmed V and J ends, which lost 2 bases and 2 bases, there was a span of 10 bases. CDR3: CASSLMGPNTGELFF. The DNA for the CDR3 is TGCGCCAGCAGCTTAATGGGGCCCAACACCGGGGAGCTGTTTTTT.

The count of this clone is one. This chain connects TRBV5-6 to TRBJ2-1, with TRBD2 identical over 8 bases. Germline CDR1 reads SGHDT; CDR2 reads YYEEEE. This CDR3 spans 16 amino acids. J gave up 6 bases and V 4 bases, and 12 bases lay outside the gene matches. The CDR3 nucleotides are TGTGCCAGCAGCCTCTTAGGCACTAGCGGAACCAATGAGCAGTTCTTC. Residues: CASSLLGTSGTNEQFF.

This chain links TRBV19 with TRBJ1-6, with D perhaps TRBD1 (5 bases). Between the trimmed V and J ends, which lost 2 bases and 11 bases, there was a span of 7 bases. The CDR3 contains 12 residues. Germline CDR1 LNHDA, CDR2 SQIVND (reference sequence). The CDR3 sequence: CASSIRGTPLHF. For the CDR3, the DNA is TGTGCCAGTAGTATAAGGGGTACACCCCTCCACTTT.

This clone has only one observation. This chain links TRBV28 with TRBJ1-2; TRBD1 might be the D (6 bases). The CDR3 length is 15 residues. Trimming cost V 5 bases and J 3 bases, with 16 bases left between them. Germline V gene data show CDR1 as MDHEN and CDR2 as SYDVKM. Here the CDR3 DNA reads TGTGCCAGCAGTCGTACAGGGTGGGGAGACTATGGCTACACCTTC. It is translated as CASSRTGWGDYGYTF.

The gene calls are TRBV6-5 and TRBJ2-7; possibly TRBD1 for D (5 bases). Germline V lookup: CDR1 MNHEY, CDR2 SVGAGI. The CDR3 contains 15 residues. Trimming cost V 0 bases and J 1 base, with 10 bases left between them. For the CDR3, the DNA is TGTGCCAGCAGTTACTCATGGGGCCAGTCCTACGAGCAGTACTTC. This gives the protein CASSYSWGQSYEQYF.

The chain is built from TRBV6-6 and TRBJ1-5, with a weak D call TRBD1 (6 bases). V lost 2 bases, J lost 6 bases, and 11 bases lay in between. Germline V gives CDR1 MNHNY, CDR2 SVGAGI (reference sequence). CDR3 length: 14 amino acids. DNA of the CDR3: TGTGCCAGCAGTTACCAGGGGCTGAGTCAGCCCCAGCATTTT. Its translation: CASSYQGLSQPQHF.

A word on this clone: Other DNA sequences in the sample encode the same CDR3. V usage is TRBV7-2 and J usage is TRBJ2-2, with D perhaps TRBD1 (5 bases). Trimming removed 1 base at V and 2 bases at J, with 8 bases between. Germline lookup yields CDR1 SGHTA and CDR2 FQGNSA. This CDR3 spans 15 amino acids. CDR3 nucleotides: TGTGCCAGCAGCTTAGGGGGCGGTAACACCGGGGAGCTGTTTTTT. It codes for CASSLGGGNTGELFF. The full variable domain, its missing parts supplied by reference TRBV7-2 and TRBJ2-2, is GAGVSQSPSNKVTEKGKDVELRCDPISGHTALYWYRQSLGQGLEFLIYFQGNSAPDKSGLPSDRFSAERTGGSVSTLTIQRTQQEDSAVYLCASSLGGGNTGELFFGEGSRLTVL.

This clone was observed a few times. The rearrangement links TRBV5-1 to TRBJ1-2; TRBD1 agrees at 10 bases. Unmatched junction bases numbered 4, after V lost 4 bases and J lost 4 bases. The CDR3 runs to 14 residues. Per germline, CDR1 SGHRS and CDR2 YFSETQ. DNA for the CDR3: TGCGCCAGCAGCAACAGGACAGGGGGCTATGGCTACACCTTC. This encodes CASSNRTGGYGYTF.

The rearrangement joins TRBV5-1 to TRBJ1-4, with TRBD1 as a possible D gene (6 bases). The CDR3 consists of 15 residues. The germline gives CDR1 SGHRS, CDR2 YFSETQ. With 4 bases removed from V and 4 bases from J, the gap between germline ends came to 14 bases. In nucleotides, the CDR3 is TGCGCCAGCAGCCTCGGGACACCAGATAATGAAAAACTGTTTTTT. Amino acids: CASSLGTPDNEKLFF.

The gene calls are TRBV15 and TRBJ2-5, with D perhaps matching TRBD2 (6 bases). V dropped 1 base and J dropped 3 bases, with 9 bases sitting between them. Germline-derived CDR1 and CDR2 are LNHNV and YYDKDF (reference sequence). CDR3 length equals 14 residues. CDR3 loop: CATSRGGVEETQYF. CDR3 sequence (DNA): TGTGCCACCAGCAGAGGCGGGGTTGAAGAGACCCAGTACTTC.

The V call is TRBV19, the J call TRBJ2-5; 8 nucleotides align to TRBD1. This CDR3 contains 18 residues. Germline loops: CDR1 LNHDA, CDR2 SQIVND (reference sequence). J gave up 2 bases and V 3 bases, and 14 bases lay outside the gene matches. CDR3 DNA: TGTGCCAGTAGTATGCGGACAGGGTTGAGGTTGGGGCAAGAGACCCAGTACTTC. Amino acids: CASSMRTGLRLGQETQYF. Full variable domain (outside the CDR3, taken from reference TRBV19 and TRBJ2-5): DGGITQSPKYLFRKEGQNVTLSCEQNLNHDAMYWYRQDPGQGLRLIYYSQIVNDFQKGDIAEGYSVSREKKESFPLTVTSAQKNPTAFYLCASSMRTGLRLGQETQYFGPGTRLLVL.

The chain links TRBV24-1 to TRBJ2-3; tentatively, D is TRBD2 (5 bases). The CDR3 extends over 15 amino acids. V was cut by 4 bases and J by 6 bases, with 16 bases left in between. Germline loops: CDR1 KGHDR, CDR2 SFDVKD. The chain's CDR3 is CATSDSRTDADTQYF. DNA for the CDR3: TGTGCCACCAGTGACTCCCGGACTGACGCCGATACGCAGTATTTT.

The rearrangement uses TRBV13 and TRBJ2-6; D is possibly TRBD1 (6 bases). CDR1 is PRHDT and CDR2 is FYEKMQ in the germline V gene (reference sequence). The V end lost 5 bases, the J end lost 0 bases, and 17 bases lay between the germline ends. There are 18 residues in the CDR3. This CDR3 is CASSPGTLRFSGANVLTF. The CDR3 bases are TGTGCCAGCAGCCCCGGGACACTAAGGTTCTCTGGGGCCAACGTCCTGACTTTC. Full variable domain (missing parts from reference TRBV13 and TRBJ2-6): AAGVIQSPRHLIKEKRETATLKCYPIPRHDTVYWYQQGPGQDPQFLISFYEKMQSDKGSIPDRFSAQQFSDYHSELNMSSLELGDSALYFCASSPGTLRFSGANVLTFGAGSRLTVL.

This chain's CDR3 is CASSFYDRIKATNEKLFF. CDR3 nucleotides: TGTGCCAGCAGCTTCTACGACAGGATTAAAGCAACTAATGAAAAACTGTTTTTT. The rearrangement joins TRBV11-3 to TRBJ1-4; a possible D gene is TRBD1 (6 bases). Germline CDR1 is SGHNT and CDR2 is YENEEA. The CDR3 covers 18 residues. The V end lost 3 bases, the J end lost 0 bases, and 17 bases lay between the germline ends.

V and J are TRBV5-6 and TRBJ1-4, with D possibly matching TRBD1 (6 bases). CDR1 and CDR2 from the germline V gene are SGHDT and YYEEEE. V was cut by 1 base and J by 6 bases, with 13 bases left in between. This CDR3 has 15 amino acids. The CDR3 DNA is TGTGCCAGCAGCTTGTCCGGACAGACATATGAAAAACTGTTTTTT. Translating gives CASSLSGQTYEKLFF.

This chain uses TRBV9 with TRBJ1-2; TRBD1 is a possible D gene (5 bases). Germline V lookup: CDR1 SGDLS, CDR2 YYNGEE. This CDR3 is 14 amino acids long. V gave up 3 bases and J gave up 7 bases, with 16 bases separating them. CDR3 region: CASSATRVGGGYTF. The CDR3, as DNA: TGTGCCAGCAGCGCCACCCGGGTGGGGGGTGGCTACACCTTC. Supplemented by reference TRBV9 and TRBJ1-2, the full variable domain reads DSGVTQTPKHLITATGQRVTLRCSPRSGDLSVYWYQQSLDQGLQFLIQYYNGEERAKGNILERFSAQQFPDLHSELNLSSLELGDSALYFCASSATRVGGGYTFGSGTRLTVV.

The CDR3 DNA follows: TGTGCCAGCAGTTACTCGTGGGGGGGGAATGAAAAACTGTTTTTT. Its translation: CASSYSWGGNEKLFF. The chain couples TRBV6-5 to TRBJ1-4, with a tentative D call TRBD1 (5 bases). Germline CDR1 MNHEY, CDR2 SVGAGI. The CDR3 spans 15 residues. With 0 bases removed from V and 5 bases from J, the gap between germline ends came to 10 bases.

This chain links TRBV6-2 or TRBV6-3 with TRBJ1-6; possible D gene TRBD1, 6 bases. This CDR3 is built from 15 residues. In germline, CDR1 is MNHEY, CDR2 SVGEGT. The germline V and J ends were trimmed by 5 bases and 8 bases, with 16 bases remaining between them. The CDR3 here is CASSRQERFDSPLHF. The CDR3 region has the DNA TGTGCCAGCAGTCGACAGGAACGGTTCGATTCACCCCTCCACTTT.

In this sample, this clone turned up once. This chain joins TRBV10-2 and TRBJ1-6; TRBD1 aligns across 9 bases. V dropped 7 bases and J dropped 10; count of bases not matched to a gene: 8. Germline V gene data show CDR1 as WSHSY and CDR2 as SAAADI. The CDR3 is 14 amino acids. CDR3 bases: TGCGCCAGCACTTCGGGGACAGGGAACTCACCCCTCCACTTT. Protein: CASTSGTGNSPLHF.

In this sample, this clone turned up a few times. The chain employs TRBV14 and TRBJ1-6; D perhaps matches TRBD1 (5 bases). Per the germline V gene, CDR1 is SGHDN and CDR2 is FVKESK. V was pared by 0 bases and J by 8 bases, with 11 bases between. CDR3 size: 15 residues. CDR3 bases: TGTGCCAGCAGCCAAGATCGTGACAGACATTCACCCCTCCACTTT. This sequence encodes CASSQDRDRHSPLHF.

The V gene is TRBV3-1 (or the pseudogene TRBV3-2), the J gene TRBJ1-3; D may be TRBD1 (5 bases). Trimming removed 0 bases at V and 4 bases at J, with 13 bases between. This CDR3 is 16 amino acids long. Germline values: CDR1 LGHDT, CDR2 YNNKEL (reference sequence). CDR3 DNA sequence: TGTGCCAGCAGCCAAGACAGGGTACTTTTCGGAAACACCATATATTTT. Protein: CASSQDRVLFGNTIYF.

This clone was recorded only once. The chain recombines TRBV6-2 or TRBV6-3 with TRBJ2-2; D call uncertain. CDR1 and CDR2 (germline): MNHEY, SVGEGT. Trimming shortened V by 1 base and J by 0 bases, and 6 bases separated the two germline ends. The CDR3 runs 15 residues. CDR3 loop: CASSYYYSNTGELFF. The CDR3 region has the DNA TGTGCCAGCAGTTACTACTACTCGAACACCGGGGAGCTGTTTTTT.

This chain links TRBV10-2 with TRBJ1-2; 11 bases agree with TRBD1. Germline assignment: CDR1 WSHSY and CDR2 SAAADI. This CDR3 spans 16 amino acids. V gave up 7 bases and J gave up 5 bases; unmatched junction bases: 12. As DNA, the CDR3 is TGCGCCAGCATTGAACGGGACAGGGGGTATTGGTATGGCTACACCTTC. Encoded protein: CASIERDRGYWYGYTF.